Following are 23 T cell receptor beta chains from one sample sequenced in a study of tumor-infiltrating lymphocytes in localized non-small cell lung cancer. Sequenced by immunoSEQ multiplex PCR; TCRdb stores in-frame clones only, minus some. The sample contains roughly 13,000 clones, around 65% of which appear only once. Sequences were obtained from uninvolved lung tissue not adjacent to the tumor. The receptors here all came from a human donor with non-small cell lung cancer.

This sequence joins TRBV30 and TRBJ1-5, with 10 bases identical to TRBD1. Germline CDR1 and CDR2: GTSNPN and SVGIG (reference sequence). The CDR3 loop spans 16 amino acids. Losses at the gene ends were 4 bases for V and 2 bases for J; bases not matched to a gene: 8. CDR3 DNA sequence: TGTGCCTGGACCCCTTGGGACAGGGGTGGCAATCAGCCCCAGCATTTT. Translation gives CAWTPWDRGGNQPQHF.

This chain connects TRBV6-6 to TRBJ2-7, with 8 bases that match TRBD2. This CDR3 is 15 amino acids long. Trimming removed 6 bases from V and 5 bases from J; junction bases left unmatched: 12. In germline, CDR1 is MNHNY, CDR2 SVGAGI (reference sequence). The CDR3 DNA follows: TGTGCCAGCAGGGCCACTAGCGGCCTAAGGAACGAGCAGTACTTC. As protein: CASRATSGLRNEQYF.

This clone was counted once. This chain uses TRBV6-1 with TRBJ1-2; D unclear. Germline V gene sequence: CDR1 MNHNS, CDR2 SASEGT. CDR3 size: 13 residues. Trimming removed 7 bases from V and 5 bases from J, with 14 bases in between. CDR3: CASNLAEVYGYTF. The CDR3 region has the DNA TGTGCCAGCAACCTAGCGGAAGTTTATGGCTACACCTTC.

Only a few counts were recorded for this clone. CDR3 sequence reads: CASTLSGLALNEQYF. In DNA, the CDR3 is TGTGCCAGCACCCTTTCCGGACTAGCTTTGAACGAGCAGTACTTC. The chain is built from TRBV11-2 and TRBJ2-7, with 8 bases fitting TRBD2. Trimming removed 7 bases from V and 5 bases from J; junction bases left unmatched: 13. The CDR3 is made up of 15 amino acids. Germline V CDR1 and CDR2: SGHAT, FQNNGV. Variable domain in full (rest from reference TRBV11-2 and TRBJ2-7): EAGVAQSPRYKIIEKRQSVAFWCNPISGHATLYWYQQILGQGPKLLIQFQNNGVVDDSQLPKDRFSAERLKGVDSTLKIQPAKLEDSAVYLCASTLSGLALNEQYFGPGTRLTVT.

V is TRBV30 and J is TRBJ1-1, with D possibly being TRBD1 (6 bases). The CDR3 is 12 residues long. The germline V gene encodes CDR1 GTSNPN and CDR2 SVGIG (reference sequence). Trimming removed 4 bases at V and 9 bases at J, with 15 bases between. The CDR3 DNA reads TGTGCCTGGATTCCCAGGGGCCTCCAAGCTTTCTTT. Translated, it gives CAWIPRGLQAFF.

The chain couples TRBV6-6 to TRBJ1-5; the D is unclear. Germline V lookup: CDR1 MNHNY, CDR2 SVGAGI (reference sequence). CDR3 size: 14 residues. V shed 4 bases and J shed 0 bases, with 7 bases lying between them. The CDR3 spells CASSSADSNQPQHF. The CDR3 DNA follows: TGTGCCAGCAGTTCGGCGGATAGCAATCAGCCCCAGCATTTT.

This rearrangement joins TRBV13 to TRBJ1-1, with D perhaps matching TRBD1 (5 bases). V lost 5 bases and J lost 8, with 21 bases in between. The CDR3 loop spans 15 amino acids. Germline CDR1 PRHDT, CDR2 FYEKMQ (reference sequence). The DNA of the CDR3 is TGTGCCAGCAGCCCGAACCCTGAGGGGTACAGCGAAGCTTTCTTT. As protein: CASSPNPEGYSEAFF.

CDR3 sequence (DNA): TGCGCCAGGAGGGGCCATTTGGACACTGAAGCTTTCTTT. Amino acids: CARRGHLDTEAFF. The chain uses TRBV5-1 and TRBJ1-1, with D perhaps matching TRBD1 (5 bases). V shed 8 bases and J shed 3 bases, with 14 bases lying between them. There are 13 residues in the CDR3. Germline loops: CDR1 SGHRS, CDR2 YFSETQ.

The gene calls are TRBV30 and TRBJ2-5; 10 bases fit TRBD1. CDR1 GTSNPN and CDR2 SVGIG come from the germline V gene (reference sequence). V shed 1 base and J 6 bases; nucleotides not matched to a gene: 8. CDR3 length: 15 amino acids. The CDR3 nucleotides are TGTGCCTGGAGTGGCCGGGACAGGGGTGTAAAGACCCAGTACTTC. It encodes CAWSGRDRGVKTQYF.

This clone was detected once. The chain is built from TRBV6-6 and TRBJ2-1; the match to TRBD2 covers 9 bases. This CDR3 spans 13 amino acids. The germline V gene has CDR1 MNHNY and CDR2 SVGAGI (reference sequence). V was clipped by 7 bases and J by 9 bases; unmatched bases: 7. CDR3 region: CASIPSGIGEQFF. CDR3 sequence (DNA): TGTGCCAGCATTCCTAGCGGGATAGGTGAGCAGTTCTTC.

The gene calls are TRBV30 and TRBJ1-2; D is uncertain. Trimming removed 3 bases at V and 6 bases at J, with 17 bases between. CDR1 GTSNPN and CDR2 SVGIG come from the germline V gene (reference sequence). The CDR3 has 14 residues. CDR3 amino acids: CAWRGTAEYNGYTF. The CDR3 DNA reads TGTGCCTGGAGGGGCACAGCGGAATACAATGGCTACACCTTC. Variable domain in full (rest from reference TRBV30 and TRBJ1-2): SQTIHQWPATLVQPVGSPLSLECTVEGTSNPNLYWYRQAAGRGLQLLFYSVGIGQISSEVPQNLSASRPQDRQFILSSKKLLLSDSGFYLCAWRGTAEYNGYTFGSGTRLTVV.

The chain uses TRBV5-1 and TRBJ2-7; 10 bases match TRBD1. The CDR3 is 14 amino acids. V trimming: 5 bases; J trimming: 1 base; junction bases outside the gene matches: 3. Per the germline V gene, CDR1 is SGHRS and CDR2 is YFSETQ. The CDR3 here is CASSGQGVSYEQYF. The CDR3 DNA reads as TGCGCCAGCAGTGGACAGGGGGTTTCCTACGAGCAGTACTTC.

The chain carries TRBV11-2 and TRBJ1-4; 8 bases match TRBD1. The CDR3 length is 17 residues. Per germline, CDR1 SGHAT and CDR2 FQNNGV. V shed 1 base and J 4 bases; nucleotides not matched to a gene: 8. This chain's CDR3 is CASSLGSQGALNEKLFF. The CDR3 bases are TGTGCCAGCAGCTTAGGTTCGCAGGGGGCACTTAATGAAAAACTGTTTTTT.

V gene TRBV7-8 combines with J gene TRBJ1-1; D is unclear. The CDR3 length is 14 residues. Looked up from germline, CDR1 is SGHVS and CDR2 is FQNEAQ. The V and J ends lost 0 bases and 2 bases respectively, with 7 bases between them. CDR3 DNA sequence: TGTGCCAGCAGCTTAGCGTGGGAAAACACTGAAGCTTTCTTT. Protein product: CASSLAWENTEAFF.

This clone showed up just a few times. The chain employs TRBV30 and TRBJ1-1, with TRBD1 matching 7 bases. V dropped 2 bases and J dropped 4; count of bases not matched to a gene: 10. This CDR3 comprises 15 residues. Per germline, CDR1 GTSNPN and CDR2 SVGIG (reference sequence). The CDR3 nucleotides read TGTGCCTGGAGTAGGGCAGGGGGGCCGAGCACTGAAGCTTTCTTT. This encodes CAWSRAGGPSTEAFF.

The count of this clone is one. The chain employs TRBV27 and TRBJ1-5, with 9 bases identical to TRBD1. After removal of 8 bases from V and 3 bases from J, the junction contained 8 bases not matched to a gene. Germline CDR1 is MNHEY and CDR2 is SMNVEV (reference sequence). The CDR3 totals 15 residues. The CDR3 coding sequence is TGTGCCAGCCGTCCCGGGACAGGGAACAATCAGCCCCAGCATTTT. Amino acids: CASRPGTGNNQPQHF.

The gene calls are TRBV6-1 and TRBJ1-1; D may be TRBD1 (6 bases). V lost 6 bases and J lost 4, with 15 bases in between. The CDR3 consists of 14 residues. In germline, CDR1 is MNHNS, CDR2 SASEGT. CDR3 sequence (DNA): TGTGCCAGCAGCTCTGGGGGGGCTCCCACTGAAGCTTTCTTT. Translated, it gives CASSSGGAPTEAFF.

This clone was found a few times. The chain recombines TRBV28 with TRBJ2-2, with TRBD2 as a possible D gene (6 bases). V lost 7 bases to trimming and J lost 1 base, with 10 bases between them. This CDR3 spans 14 amino acids. Germline CDR1 and CDR2: MDHEN and SYDVKM. The CDR3 sequence: CASKGSGNTGELFF. CDR3 nucleotides: TGTGCCAGCAAAGGTAGCGGGAACACCGGGGAGCTGTTTTTT.

This clone was seen a handful of times. V usage is TRBV5-1 and J usage is TRBJ2-7, with D perhaps TRBD2 (5 bases). The V and J ends lost 3 bases and 5 bases respectively, with 9 bases between them. The CDR3 extends over 12 amino acids. Germline-derived CDR1 and CDR2 are SGHRS and YFSETQ. CDR3 nucleotide sequence: TGCGCCAGCAGCTCGACGGGGAACGAGCAGTACTTC. Translation: CASSSTGNEQYF.

This rearrangement joins TRBV13 to TRBJ1-2, with D unresolved. Trimming shortened V by 7 bases and J by 8 bases, and 17 bases separated the two germline ends. From germline, CDR1 is PRHDT and CDR2 FYEKMQ (reference sequence). CDR3 length equals 13 residues. This CDR3 is CASTLGVVEGYTF. The CDR3 nucleotides read TGTGCCAGCACCCTTGGGGTCGTCGAGGGCTACACCTTC.

The rearrangement uses TRBV9 and TRBJ1-3; possibly TRBD1 for D (5 bases). The CDR3 covers 15 residues. Germline V lookup: CDR1 SGDLS, CDR2 YYNGEE. The V and J ends lost 3 bases and 0 bases respectively, with 10 bases between them. The CDR3 region has the DNA TGTGCCAGCAGCGCAACACAGGCCTCTGGAAACACCATATATTTT. Residues: CASSATQASGNTIYF. Drawing the rest from reference TRBV9 and TRBJ1-3, the complete variable domain is DSGVTQTPKHLITATGQRVTLRCSPRSGDLSVYWYQQSLDQGLQFLIQYYNGEERAKGNILERFSAQQFPDLHSELNLSSLELGDSALYFCASSATQASGNTIYFGEGSWLTVV.

The J gene is TRBJ2-1, the V gene TRBV6-1; D is ambiguous. There are 15 residues in the CDR3. Germline-derived CDR1 and CDR2 are MNHNS and SASEGT. Trimming removed 10 bases at V and 3 bases at J, with 19 bases between. CDR3 sequence reads: CAISRQIAVYNEQFF. CDR3 DNA: TGTGCCATATCCCGGCAAATAGCCGTCTACAATGAGCAGTTCTTC.

This clone was detected a few times. The chain uses TRBV14 and TRBJ1-3; D ambiguous. This CDR3 contains 14 residues. The ends were cut back, 4 bases at V and 0 bases at J, with 7 bases in the middle. Germline V lookup: CDR1 SGHDN, CDR2 FVKESK. CDR3 sequence: CASSRTFSGNTIYF. DNA of the CDR3: TGTGCCAGCAGCCGGACCTTCTCTGGAAACACCATATATTTT.